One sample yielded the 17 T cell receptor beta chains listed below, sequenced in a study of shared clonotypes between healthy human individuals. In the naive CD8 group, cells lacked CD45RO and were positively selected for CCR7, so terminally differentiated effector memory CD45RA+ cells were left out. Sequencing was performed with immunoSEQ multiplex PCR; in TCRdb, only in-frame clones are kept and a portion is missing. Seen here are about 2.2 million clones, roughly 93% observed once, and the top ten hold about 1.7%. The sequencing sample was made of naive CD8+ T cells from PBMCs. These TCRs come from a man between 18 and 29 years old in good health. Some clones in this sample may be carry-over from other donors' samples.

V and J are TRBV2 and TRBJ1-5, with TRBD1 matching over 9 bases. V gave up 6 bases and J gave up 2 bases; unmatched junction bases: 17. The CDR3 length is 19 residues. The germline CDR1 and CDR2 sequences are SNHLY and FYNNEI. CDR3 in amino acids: CASSTRTGDHIIGNQPQHF. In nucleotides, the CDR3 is TGTGCCAGCAGCACCCGGACAGGGGACCACATAATCGGCAATCAGCCCCAGCATTTT.

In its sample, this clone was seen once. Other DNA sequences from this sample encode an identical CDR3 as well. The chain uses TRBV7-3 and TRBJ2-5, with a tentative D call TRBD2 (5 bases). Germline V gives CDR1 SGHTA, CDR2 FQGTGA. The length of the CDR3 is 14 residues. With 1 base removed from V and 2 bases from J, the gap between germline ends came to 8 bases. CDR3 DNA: TGTGCCAGCAGCTTAAGCGGGTCACAAGAGACCCAGTACTTC. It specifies CASSLSGSQETQYF.

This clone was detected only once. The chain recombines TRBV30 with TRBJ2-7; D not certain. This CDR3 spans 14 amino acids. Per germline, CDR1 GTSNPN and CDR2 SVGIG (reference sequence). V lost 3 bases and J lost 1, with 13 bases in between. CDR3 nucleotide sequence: TGTGCCTGGAGCGCCTCCCTTGTATCCTACGAGCAGTACTTC. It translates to CAWSASLVSYEQYF. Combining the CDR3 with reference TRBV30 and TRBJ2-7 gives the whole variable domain SQTIHQWPATLVQPVGSPLSLECTVEGTSNPNLYWYRQAAGRGLQLLFYSVGIGQISSEVPQNLSASRPQDRQFILSSKKLLLSDSGFYLCAWSASLVSYEQYFGPGTRLTVT.

CDR3 sequence reads: CASSWGTGGYDGYTF. As DNA, the CDR3 is TGTGCCAGCAGCTGGGGGACAGGGGGCTATGATGGCTACACCTTC. The chain has TRBV7-9 and TRBJ1-2; 12 bases line up with TRBD1. The V segment lost 4 bases and the J segment 6 bases; nucleotides outside the gene matches: 6. CDR1 and CDR2 from the germline V gene are SEHNR and FQNEAQ (reference sequence). This CDR3 has 15 residues.

CDR3 coding DNA: TGTGCCAGCAACGGGGGAGCTGGAAACACCATATATTTT. Amino acids: CASNGGAGNTIYF. The gene calls are TRBV2 and TRBJ1-3; D is perhaps TRBD1 (5 bases). Germline V CDR1 and CDR2: SNHLY, FYNNEI. The CDR3 sequence is 13 residues long. The ends were cut back, 7 bases at V and 2 bases at J, with 9 bases in the middle.

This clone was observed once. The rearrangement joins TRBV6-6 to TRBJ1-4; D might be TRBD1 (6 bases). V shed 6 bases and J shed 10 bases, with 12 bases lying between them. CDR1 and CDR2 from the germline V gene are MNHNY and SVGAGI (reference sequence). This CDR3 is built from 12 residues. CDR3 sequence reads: CASSPGGAKLFF. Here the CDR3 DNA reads TGTGCCAGCAGCCCCGGGGGGGCAAAACTGTTTTTT.

CDR3 in amino acids: CASKLEGRVSGANVLTF. The DNA of the CDR3 is TGTGCCAGCAAGCTTGAGGGTAGGGTTTCTGGGGCCAACGTCCTGACTTTC. The genes are TRBV28 and TRBJ2-6; weak D call: TRBD2 (5 bases). Germline V gene lookup returns CDR1 MDHEN and CDR2 SYDVKM. The CDR3 is made up of 17 amino acids. V was clipped by 7 bases and J by 1 base, with 17 bases between them.

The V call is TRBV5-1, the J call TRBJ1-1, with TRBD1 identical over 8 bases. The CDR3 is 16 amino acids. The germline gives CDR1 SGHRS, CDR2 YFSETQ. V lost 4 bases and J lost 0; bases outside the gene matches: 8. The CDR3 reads CASSTGQGELNTEAFF. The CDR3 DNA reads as TGCGCCAGCAGCACAGGACAGGGAGAATTGAACACTGAAGCTTTCTTT.

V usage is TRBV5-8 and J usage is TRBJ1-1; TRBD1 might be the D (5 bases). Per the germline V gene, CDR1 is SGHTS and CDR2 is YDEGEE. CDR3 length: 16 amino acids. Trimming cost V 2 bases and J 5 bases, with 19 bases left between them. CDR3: CASSFPGEGRLTEAFF. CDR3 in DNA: TGTGCCAGCAGCTTCCCTGGGGAGGGGCGTTTAACTGAAGCTTTCTTT.

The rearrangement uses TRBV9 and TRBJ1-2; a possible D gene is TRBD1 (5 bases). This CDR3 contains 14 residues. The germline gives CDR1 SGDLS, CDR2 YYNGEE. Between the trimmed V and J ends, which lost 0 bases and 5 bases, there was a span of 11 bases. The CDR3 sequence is CASSVGGSAYGYTF. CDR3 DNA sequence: TGTGCCAGCAGCGTAGGGGGGTCAGCTTATGGCTACACCTTC.

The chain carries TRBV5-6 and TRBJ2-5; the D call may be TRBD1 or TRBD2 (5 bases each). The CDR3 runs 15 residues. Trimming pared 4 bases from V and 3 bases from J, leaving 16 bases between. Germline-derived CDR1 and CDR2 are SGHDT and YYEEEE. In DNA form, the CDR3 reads TGTGCCAGCAGCCTTCCGGGGACCGAAGAAGAGACCCAGTACTTC. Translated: CASSLPGTEEETQYF.

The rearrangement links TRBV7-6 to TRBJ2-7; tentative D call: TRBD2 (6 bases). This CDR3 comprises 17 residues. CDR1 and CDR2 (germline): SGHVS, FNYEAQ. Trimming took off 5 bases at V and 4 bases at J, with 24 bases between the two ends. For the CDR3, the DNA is TGTGCCAGCAGCCAACAGGCGGGATACGGGTTTTGGTACGAGCAGTACTTC. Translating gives CASSQQAGYGFWYEQYF. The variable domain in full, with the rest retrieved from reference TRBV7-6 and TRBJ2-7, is GAGVSQSPRYKVTKRGQDVALRCDPISGHVSLYWYRQALGQGPEFLTYFNYEAQQDKSGLPNDRFSAERPEGSISTLTIQRTEQRDSAMYRCASSQQAGYGFWYEQYFGPGTRLTVT.

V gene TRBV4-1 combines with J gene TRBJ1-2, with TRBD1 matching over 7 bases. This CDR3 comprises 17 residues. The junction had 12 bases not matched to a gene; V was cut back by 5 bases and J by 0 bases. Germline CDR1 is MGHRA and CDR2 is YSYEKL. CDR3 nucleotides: TGCGCCAGCAGCGGCCGGACAGGCCCCAGGTCTAACTATGGCTACACCTTC. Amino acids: CASSGRTGPRSNYGYTF.

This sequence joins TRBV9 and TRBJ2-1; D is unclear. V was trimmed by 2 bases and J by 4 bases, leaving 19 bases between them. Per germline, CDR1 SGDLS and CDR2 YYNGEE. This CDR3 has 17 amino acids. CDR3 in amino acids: CASSVTAKARFYNEQFF. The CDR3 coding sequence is TGTGCCAGCAGCGTTACGGCAAAGGCACGGTTTTACAATGAGCAGTTCTTC.

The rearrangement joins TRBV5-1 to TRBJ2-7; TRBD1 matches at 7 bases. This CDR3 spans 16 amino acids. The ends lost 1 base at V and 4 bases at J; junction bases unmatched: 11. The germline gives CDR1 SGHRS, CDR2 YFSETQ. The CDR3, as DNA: TGCGCCAGCAGCTTGCCTGGAACAGGGGTTATTTACGAGCAGTACTTC. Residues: CASSLPGTGVIYEQYF.

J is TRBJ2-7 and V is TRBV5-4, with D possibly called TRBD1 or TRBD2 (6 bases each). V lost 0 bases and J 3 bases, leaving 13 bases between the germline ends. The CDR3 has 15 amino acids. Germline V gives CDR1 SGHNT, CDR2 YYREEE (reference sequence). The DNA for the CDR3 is TGTGCCAGCAGCTTGGCCGGCGGAGGGGGCTACGAGCAGTACTTC. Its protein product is CASSLAGGGGYEQYF.

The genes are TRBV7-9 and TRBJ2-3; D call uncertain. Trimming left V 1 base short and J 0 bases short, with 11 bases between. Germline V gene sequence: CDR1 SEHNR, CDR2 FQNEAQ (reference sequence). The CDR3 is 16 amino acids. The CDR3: CASSLGSVTSTDTQYF. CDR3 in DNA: TGTGCCAGCAGCTTAGGATCGGTGACTAGCACAGATACGCAGTATTTT.